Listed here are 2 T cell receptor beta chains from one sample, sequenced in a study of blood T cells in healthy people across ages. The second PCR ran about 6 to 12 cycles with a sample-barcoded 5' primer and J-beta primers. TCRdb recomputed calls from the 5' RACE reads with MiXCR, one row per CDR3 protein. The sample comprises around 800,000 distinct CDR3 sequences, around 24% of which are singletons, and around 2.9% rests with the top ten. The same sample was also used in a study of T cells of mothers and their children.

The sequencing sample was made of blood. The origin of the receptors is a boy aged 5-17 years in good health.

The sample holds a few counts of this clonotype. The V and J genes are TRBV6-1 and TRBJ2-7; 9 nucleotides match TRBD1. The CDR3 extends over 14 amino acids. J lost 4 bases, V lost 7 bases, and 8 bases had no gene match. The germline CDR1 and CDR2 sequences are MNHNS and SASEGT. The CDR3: CASTLQGAKYEQYF. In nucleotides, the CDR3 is TGTGCCAGCACTTTACAGGGGGCGAAATACGAGCAGTACTTC.

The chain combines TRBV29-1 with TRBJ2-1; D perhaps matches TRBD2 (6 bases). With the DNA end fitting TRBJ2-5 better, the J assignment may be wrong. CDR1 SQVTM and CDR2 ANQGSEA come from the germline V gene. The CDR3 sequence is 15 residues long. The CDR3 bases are TGCAGCGTCCGACCCGGAAGGGGACTCGGAGAGACCCAGTACTTC. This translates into CSVRPGRGLGETQYF.